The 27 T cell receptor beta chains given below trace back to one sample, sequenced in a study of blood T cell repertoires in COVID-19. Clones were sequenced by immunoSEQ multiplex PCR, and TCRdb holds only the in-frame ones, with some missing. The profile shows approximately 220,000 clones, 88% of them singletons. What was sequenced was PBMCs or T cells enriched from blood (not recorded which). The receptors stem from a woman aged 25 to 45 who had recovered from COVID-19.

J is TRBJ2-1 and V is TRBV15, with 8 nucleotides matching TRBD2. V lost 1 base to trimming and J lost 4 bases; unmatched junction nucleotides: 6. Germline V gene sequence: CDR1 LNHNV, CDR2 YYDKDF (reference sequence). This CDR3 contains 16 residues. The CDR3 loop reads CATSRAFGLAYNEQFF. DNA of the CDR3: TGTGCCACCAGCAGAGCTTTTGGACTAGCTTACAATGAGCAGTTCTTC.

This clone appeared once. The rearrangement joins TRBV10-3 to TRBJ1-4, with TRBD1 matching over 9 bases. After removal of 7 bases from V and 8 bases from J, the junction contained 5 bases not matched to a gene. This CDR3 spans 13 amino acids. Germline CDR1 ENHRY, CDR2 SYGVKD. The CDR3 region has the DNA TGTGCCATCACCCGGGACAGGGAGGAAAAACTGTTTTTT. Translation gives CAITRDREEKLFF.

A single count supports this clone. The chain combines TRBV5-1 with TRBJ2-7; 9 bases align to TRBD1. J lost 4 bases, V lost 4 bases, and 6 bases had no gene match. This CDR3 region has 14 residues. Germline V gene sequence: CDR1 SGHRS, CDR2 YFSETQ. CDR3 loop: CASSLGTGWYEQYF. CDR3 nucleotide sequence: TGCGCCAGCAGCCTCGGGACAGGGTGGTACGAGCAGTACTTC.

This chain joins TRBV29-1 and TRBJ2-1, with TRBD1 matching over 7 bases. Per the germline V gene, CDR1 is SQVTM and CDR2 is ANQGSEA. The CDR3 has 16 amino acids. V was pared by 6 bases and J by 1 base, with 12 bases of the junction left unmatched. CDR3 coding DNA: TGCAGCGTCCAAAACTACGACAGGGTTTCCTACAATGAGCAGTTCTTC. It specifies CSVQNYDRVSYNEQFF.

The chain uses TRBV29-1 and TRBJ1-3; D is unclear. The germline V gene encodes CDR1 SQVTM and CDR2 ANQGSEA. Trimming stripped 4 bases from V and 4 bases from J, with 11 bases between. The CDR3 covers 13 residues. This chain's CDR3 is CSVASDAGNTIYF. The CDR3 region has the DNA TGCAGCGTTGCTTCAGATGCAGGAAACACCATATATTTT.

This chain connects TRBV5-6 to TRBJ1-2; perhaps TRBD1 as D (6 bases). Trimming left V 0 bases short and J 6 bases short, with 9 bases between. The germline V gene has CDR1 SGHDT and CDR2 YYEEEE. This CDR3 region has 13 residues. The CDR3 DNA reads TGTGCCAGCAGCTTGGTCAGGGGACATGGCTACACCTTC. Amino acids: CASSLVRGHGYTF. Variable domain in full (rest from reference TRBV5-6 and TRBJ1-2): DAGVTQSPTHLIKTRGQQVTLRCSPKSGHDTVSWYQQALGQGPQFIFQYYEEEERQRGNFPDRFSGHQFPNYSSELNVNALLLGDSALYLCASSLVRGHGYTFGSGTRLTVV.

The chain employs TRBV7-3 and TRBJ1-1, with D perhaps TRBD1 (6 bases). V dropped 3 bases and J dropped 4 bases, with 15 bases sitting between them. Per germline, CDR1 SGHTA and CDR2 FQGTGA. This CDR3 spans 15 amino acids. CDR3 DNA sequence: TGTGCCAGCAGCTTGGAGGTACAGGGTTCCACTGAAGCTTTCTTT. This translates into CASSLEVQGSTEAFF.

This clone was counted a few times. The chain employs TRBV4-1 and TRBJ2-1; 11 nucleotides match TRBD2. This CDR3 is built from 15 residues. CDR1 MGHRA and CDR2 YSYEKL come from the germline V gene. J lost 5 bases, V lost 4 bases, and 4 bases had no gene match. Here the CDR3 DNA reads TGCGCCAGCAGCCCCGGACTAGCGGGCAACAATGAGCAGTTCTTC. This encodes CASSPGLAGNNEQFF.

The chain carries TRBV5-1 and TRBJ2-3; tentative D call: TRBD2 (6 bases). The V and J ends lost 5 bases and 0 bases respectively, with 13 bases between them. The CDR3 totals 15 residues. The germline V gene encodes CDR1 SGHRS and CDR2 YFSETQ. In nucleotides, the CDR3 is TGCGCCAGCAGTGAGGGACTGTCTAGCACAGATACGCAGTATTTT. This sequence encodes CASSEGLSSTDTQYF.

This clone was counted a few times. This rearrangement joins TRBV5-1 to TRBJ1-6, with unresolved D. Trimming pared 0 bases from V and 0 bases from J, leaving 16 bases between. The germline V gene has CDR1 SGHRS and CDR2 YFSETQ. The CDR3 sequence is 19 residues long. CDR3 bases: TGCGCCAGCAGCTTGGATGGGAGTACTGGGATCTCCTATAATTCACCCCTCCACTTT. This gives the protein CASSLDGSTGISYNSPLHF.

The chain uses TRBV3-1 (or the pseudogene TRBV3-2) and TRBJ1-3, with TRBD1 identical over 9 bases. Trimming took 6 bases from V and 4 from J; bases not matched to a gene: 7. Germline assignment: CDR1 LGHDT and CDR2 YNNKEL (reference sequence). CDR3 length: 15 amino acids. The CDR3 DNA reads TGTGCCAGCAGGAAACAGGGGGCGGCGGGAAACACCATATATTTT. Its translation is CASRKQGAAGNTIYF.

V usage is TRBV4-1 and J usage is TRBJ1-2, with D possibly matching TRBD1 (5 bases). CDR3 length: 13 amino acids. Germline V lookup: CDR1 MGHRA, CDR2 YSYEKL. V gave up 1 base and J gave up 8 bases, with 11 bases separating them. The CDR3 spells CASSQVGLGGYTF. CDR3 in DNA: TGCGCCAGCAGCCAAGTGGGGCTGGGAGGCTACACCTTC.

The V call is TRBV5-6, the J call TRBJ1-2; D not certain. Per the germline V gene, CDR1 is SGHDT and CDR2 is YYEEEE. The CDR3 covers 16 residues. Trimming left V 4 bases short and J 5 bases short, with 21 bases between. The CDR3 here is CASSPVVRGEGYGYTF. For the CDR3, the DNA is TGTGCCAGCAGCCCCGTCGTGCGGGGAGAAGGGTATGGCTACACCTTC.

The CDR3 DNA reads as TGTGCCAGCAGCCAAGACCTGGGGGGGGCGAGGGAGCAGTACTTC. Its translation: CASSQDLGGAREQYF. J is TRBJ2-7 and V is TRBV3-1 (or the pseudogene TRBV3-2), with D possibly TRBD2 on 7 matching bases. This CDR3 is built from 15 residues. From germline, CDR1 is LGHDT and CDR2 YNNKEL (reference sequence). V lost 0 bases and J lost 7, with 16 bases in between.

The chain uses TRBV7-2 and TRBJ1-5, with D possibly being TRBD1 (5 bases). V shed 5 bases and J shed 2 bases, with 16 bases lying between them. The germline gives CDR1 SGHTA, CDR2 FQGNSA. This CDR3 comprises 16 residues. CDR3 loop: CASSQDMGRGNQPQHF. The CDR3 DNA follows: TGTGCCAGCAGCCAGGACATGGGAAGGGGCAATCAGCCCCAGCATTTT. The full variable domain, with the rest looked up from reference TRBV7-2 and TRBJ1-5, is GAGVSQSPSNKVTEKGKDVELRCDPISGHTALYWYRQSLGQGLEFLIYFQGNSAPDKSGLPSDRFSAERTGGSVSTLTIQRTQQEDSAVYLCASSQDMGRGNQPQHFGDGTRLSIL.

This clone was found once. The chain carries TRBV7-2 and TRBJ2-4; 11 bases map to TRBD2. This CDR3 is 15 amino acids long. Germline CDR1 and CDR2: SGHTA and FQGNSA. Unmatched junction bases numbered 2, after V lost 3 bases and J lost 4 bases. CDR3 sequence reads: CASSLPSGGKNIQYF. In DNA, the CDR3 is TGTGCCAGCAGCTTGCCTAGCGGGGGGAAAAACATTCAGTACTTC.

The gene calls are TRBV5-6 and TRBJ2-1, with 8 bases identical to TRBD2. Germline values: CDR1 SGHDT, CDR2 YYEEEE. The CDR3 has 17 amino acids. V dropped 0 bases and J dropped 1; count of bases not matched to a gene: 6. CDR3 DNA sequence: TGTGCCAGCAGCTTGGGTGCGGGGGGACCTTCCTACAATGAGCAGTTCTTC. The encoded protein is CASSLGAGGPSYNEQFF.

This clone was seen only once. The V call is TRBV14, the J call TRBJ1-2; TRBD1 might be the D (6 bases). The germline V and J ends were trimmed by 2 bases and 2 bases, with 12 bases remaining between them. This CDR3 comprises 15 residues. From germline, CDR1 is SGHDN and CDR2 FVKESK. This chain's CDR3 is CASSQMTGSNYGYTF. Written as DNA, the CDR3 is TGTGCCAGCAGCCAAATGACAGGATCGAACTATGGCTACACCTTC.

CDR3 sequence (DNA): TGTGCCAGCAGCTTAGCAGGGGGAGGTGAAAAACTGTTTTTT. As protein: CASSLAGGGEKLFF. The chain recombines TRBV11-2 with TRBJ1-4; TRBD1 agrees at 7 bases. CDR1 is SGHAT, CDR2 FQNNGV, per germline. CDR3 length equals 14 residues. J was trimmed by 7 bases and V by 1 base; bases with no gene match: 3.

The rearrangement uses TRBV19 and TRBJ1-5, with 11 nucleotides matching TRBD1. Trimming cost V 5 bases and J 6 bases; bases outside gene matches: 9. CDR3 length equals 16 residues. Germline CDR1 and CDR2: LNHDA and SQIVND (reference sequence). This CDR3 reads CASSARDRGRGQPQHF. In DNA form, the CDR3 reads TGTGCCAGTAGTGCCCGGGACAGGGGGAGGGGTCAGCCCCAGCATTTT.

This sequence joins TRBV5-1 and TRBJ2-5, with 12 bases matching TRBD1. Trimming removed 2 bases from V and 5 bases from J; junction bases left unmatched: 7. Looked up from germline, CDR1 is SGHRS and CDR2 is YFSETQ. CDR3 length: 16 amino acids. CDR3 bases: TGCGCCAGCAGCTTAGGCCTGGGACAGGGGGCGGAGACCCAGTACTTC. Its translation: CASSLGLGQGAETQYF.

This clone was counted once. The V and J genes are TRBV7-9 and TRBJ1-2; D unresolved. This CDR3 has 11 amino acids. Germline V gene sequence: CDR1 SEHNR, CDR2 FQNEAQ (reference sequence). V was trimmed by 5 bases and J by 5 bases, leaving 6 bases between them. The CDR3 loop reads CASSHSYGYTF. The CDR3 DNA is TGTGCCAGCAGCCACTCATATGGCTACACCTTC.

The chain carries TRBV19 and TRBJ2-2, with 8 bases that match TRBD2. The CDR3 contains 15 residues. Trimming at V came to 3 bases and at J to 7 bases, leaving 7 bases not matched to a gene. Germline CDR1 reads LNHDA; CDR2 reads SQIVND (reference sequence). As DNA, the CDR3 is TGTGCCAGTAGTATGGGAGGACTAGCTGGCGGGGAGCTGTTTTTT. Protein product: CASSMGGLAGGELFF.

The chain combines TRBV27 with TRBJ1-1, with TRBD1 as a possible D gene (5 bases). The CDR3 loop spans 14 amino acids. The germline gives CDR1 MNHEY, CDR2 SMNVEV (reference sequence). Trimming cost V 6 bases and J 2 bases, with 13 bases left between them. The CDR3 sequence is CASSPGLPNTEAFF. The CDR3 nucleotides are TGTGCCAGCAGCCCGGGACTCCCAAACACTGAAGCTTTCTTT.

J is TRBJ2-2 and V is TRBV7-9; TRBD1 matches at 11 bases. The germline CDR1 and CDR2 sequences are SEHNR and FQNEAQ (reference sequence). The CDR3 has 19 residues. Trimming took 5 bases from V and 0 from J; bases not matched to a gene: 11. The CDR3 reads CASSRDRGSLHSNTGELFF. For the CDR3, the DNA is TGTGCCAGCAGCCGGGACAGGGGGTCCCTCCACTCGAACACCGGGGAGCTGTTTTTT.

In nucleotides, the CDR3 is TGTGCCAGCAGCCTCGGTGGACAGGGGGCAGAGACCCAGTACTTC. Amino acids: CASSLGGQGAETQYF. V and J are TRBV5-4 and TRBJ2-5; 11 bases line up with TRBD1. Trimming took 4 bases from V and 4 from J; bases not matched to a gene: 6. The CDR3 is 15 amino acids. From germline, CDR1 is SGHNT and CDR2 YYREEE (reference sequence).

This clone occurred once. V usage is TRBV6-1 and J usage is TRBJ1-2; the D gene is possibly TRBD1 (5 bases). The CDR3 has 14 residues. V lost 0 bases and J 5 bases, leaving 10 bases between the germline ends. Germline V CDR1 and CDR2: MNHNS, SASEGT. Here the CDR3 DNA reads TGTGCCAGCAGTGAAGCGGTACAGGCGTATGGCTACACCTTC. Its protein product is CASSEAVQAYGYTF.